This T cell receptor (beta chain) was sequenced for a study of blood T cell repertoires in COVID-19. For the study at large: T cells, B-cell-depleted T cells, or PBMCs provided the cDNA or gDNA that served as material.

The CDR3 is 16 amino acids. V was trimmed by 3 bases and J by 3 bases, leaving 16 bases between them. The V gene's germline CDR1 is MGHRA and CDR2 YSYEKL. Measured with immunoSEQ multiplex PCR; TCRdb has only the in-frame clones, and not every one. The sample lists 95,000 to 150,000 clones; about 82% were seen once. The sample taken for sequencing was peripheral blood. The receptor's source is a man in his sixties with active or convalescent COVID-19. J is TRBJ2-3 and V is TRBV4-1; the D gene is possibly TRBD1 (6 bases). The CDR3 here is CASSQERGGFTDTQYF. CDR3 nucleotides: TGCGCCAGCAGCCAGGAAAGAGGGGGTTTTACAGATACGCAGTATTTT.